The 30 T cell receptor beta chains below were found in one sample sequenced in a study of somatic mutations in cytotoxic T cells in rheumatoid arthritis. Produced via immunoSEQ multiplex PCR; TCRdb's table is partial and in-frame only. The sample lists 10,000 to 12,000 clones; about 88% were seen once. Material: CD4+ T cells sorted from blood. These receptor sequences come from a woman in her late teens or twenties with rheumatoid arthritis.

This clone showed up just once. This chain uses TRBV14 with TRBJ2-1, with a possible D match to TRBD1 (6 bases). This CDR3 is 15 amino acids long. The V and J ends lost 4 bases and 6 bases respectively, with 16 bases between them. Germline lookup yields CDR1 SGHDN and CDR2 FVKESK. The CDR3 region is CASSPRQDPFNEQFF. CDR3 sequence (DNA): TGTGCCAGCAGCCCCCGACAGGATCCCTTCAATGAGCAGTTCTTC.

The J gene is TRBJ2-3, the V gene TRBV11-3; 7 bases are shared with TRBD1. After removal of 1 base from V and 5 bases from J, the junction contained 3 bases not matched to a gene. Germline assignment: CDR1 SGHNT and CDR2 YENEEA. This CDR3 comprises 14 residues. The CDR3 is CASSLGGGKDTQYF. The CDR3 DNA is TGTGCCAGCAGCTTAGGAGGGGGCAAAGATACGCAGTATTTT.

The rearrangement joins TRBV7-9 to TRBJ1-4, with a tentative D call TRBD1 (5 bases). Trimming cost V 4 bases and J 3 bases, with 9 bases left between them. CDR1 and CDR2 (germline): SEHNR, FQNEAQ (reference sequence). The CDR3 length is 14 residues. This CDR3 reads CASSSRVSNEKLFF. CDR3 in DNA: TGTGCCAGCAGCTCCAGGGTTTCTAATGAAAAACTGTTTTTT. Full variable domain (outside the CDR3, taken from reference TRBV7-9 and TRBJ1-4): DTGVSQNPRHKITKRGQNVTFRCDPISEHNRLYWYRQTLGQGPEFLTYFQNEAQLEKSRLLSDRFSAERPKGSFSTLEIQRTEQGDSAMYLCASSSRVSNEKLFFGSGTQLSVL.

The chain links TRBV5-1 to TRBJ1-1, with D maybe TRBD1 (5 bases). From germline, CDR1 is SGHRS and CDR2 YFSETQ. This CDR3 spans 15 amino acids. V was cut by 0 bases and J by 4 bases, with 13 bases left in between. The CDR3 DNA reads as TGCGCCAGCAGCTTGGTAGGGGCGGCGAGCACTGAAGCTTTCTTT. Amino acid sequence: CASSLVGAASTEAFF.

The chain is built from TRBV7-9 and TRBJ2-3; perhaps TRBD1 as D (7 bases). Germline V gene lookup returns CDR1 SEHNR and CDR2 FQNEAQ (reference sequence). The CDR3 is 13 amino acids. V shed 5 bases and J shed 11 bases, with 17 bases lying between them. The CDR3 coding sequence is TGTGCCAGCAGCATCTCGGGGGACAGCGAGCAGTATTTT. Encoded protein: CASSISGDSEQYF.

This clone was counted once. V is TRBV11-2 and J is TRBJ1-2; D gene uncertain. This CDR3 has 13 residues. Germline V gene sequence: CDR1 SGHAT, CDR2 FQNNGV. V was trimmed by 4 bases and J by 4 bases, leaving 10 bases between them. The CDR3 loop reads CASSSTFVYGYTF. The CDR3 DNA reads TGTGCCAGCAGCTCTACTTTTGTCTATGGCTACACCTTC.

This clone has more than one count but fewer than ten. V usage is TRBV18 and J usage is TRBJ2-3; TRBD2 agrees at 10 bases. The J segment lost 1 base and the V segment lost 3 bases, leaving 4 bases of the junction unmatched. Germline CDR1 and CDR2: KGHSH and LQKENI. This CDR3 comprises 16 residues. The CDR3 DNA is TGTGCCAGCTCACCCAATAGCGGGGGGCGCACAGATACGCAGTATTTT. Amino acids: CASSPNSGGRTDTQYF.

The J gene is TRBJ2-3, the V gene TRBV2; no definite D call. V dropped 4 bases and J dropped 2 bases, with 7 bases sitting between them. The CDR3 extends over 13 amino acids. Germline CDR1 and CDR2: SNHLY and FYNNEI. The CDR3 is CASSAGYTDTQYF. CDR3 DNA: TGTGCCAGCAGTGCCGGGTACACAGATACGCAGTATTTT.

The chain carries TRBV28 and TRBJ1-5; perhaps TRBD1 as D (6 bases). There are 14 residues in the CDR3. The V gene lost 8 bases and the J gene lost 3 bases, with 14 bases spanning the gap. Looked up from germline, CDR1 is MDHEN and CDR2 is SYDVKM. The CDR3 loop is CASGIQGLNQPQHF. The CDR3 nucleotides are TGTGCCAGCGGAATACAGGGCCTCAATCAGCCCCAGCATTTT.

The chain has TRBV15 and TRBJ2-1; TRBD1 agrees at 7 bases. The CDR3 is 15 residues long. The germline V gene encodes CDR1 LNHNV and CDR2 YYDKDF (reference sequence). Trimming at V came to 0 bases and at J to 1 base, leaving 0 bases not matched to a gene. As DNA, the CDR3 is TGTGCCACCAGCAGAGACAGGGGGTCCTACAATGAGCAGTTCTTC. Protein: CATSRDRGSYNEQFF.

The rearrangement links TRBV18 to TRBJ1-1, with D perhaps TRBD1 (6 bases). V gave up 2 bases and J gave up 5 bases, with 15 bases separating them. From germline, CDR1 is KGHSH and CDR2 LQKENI. This CDR3 is 15 amino acids long. Here the CDR3 reads CASSPNTGSATEAFF. DNA for the CDR3: TGTGCCAGCTCACCAAATACAGGGAGTGCGACTGAAGCTTTCTTT.

The V and J genes are TRBV27 and TRBJ2-7, with 12 bases lining up with TRBD2. J was trimmed by 5 bases and V by 6 bases; bases with no gene match: 11. The germline V gene has CDR1 MNHEY and CDR2 SMNVEV (reference sequence). This CDR3 has 16 residues. The CDR3 region has the DNA TGTGCCAGCAGCCACCGGAGGACTAGCGGGGCGGACGAGCAGTACTTC. It codes for CASSHRRTSGADEQYF.

This chain links TRBV4-1 with TRBJ1-1; a weak D match, TRBD1 (6 bases). This CDR3 region has 13 residues. V was clipped by 0 bases and J by 9 bases, with 11 bases between them. Germline assignment: CDR1 MGHRA and CDR2 YSYEKL. The CDR3 bases are TGCGCCAGCAGCCAAGATGGGAGGGGGAAAGCTTTCTTT. This gives the protein CASSQDGRGKAFF.

CDR3 sequence: CASYRVGIRETQYF. As DNA, the CDR3 is TGTGCCAGCTACAGGGTTGGGATTAGGGAGACCCAGTACTTC. The chain recombines TRBV5-6 with TRBJ2-5; TRBD1 is a possible D gene (6 bases). CDR1 SGHDT and CDR2 YYEEEE come from the germline V gene. The CDR3 has 14 residues. Trimming removed 7 bases at V and 5 bases at J, with 18 bases between.

V and J are TRBV7-3 and TRBJ2-7; unclear D gene. Germline V gene sequence: CDR1 SGHTA, CDR2 FQGTGA. Trimming took 2 bases from V and 6 from J, leaving 11 bases between them. This CDR3 comprises 13 residues. This CDR3 reads CASSLYYGSEQYF. The CDR3 bases are TGTGCCAGCAGCTTATATTACGGGTCCGAGCAGTACTTC.

The sample holds one count of this clone. The chain employs TRBV9 and TRBJ1-2; no reliable D call. CDR1 SGDLS and CDR2 YYNGEE come from the germline V gene. This CDR3 is 14 amino acids long. The ends were cut back, 0 bases at V and 2 bases at J, with 8 bases in the middle. The CDR3 here is CASSVGLLNYGYTF. In DNA form, the CDR3 reads TGTGCCAGCAGCGTAGGTCTCCTGAACTATGGCTACACCTTC.

This rearrangement joins TRBV7-2 to TRBJ2-1; 7 bases are shared with TRBD2. The germline V gene encodes CDR1 SGHTA and CDR2 FQGNSA. V trimming: 5 bases; J trimming: 8 bases; junction bases outside the gene matches: 15. This CDR3 spans 16 amino acids. DNA for the CDR3: TGTGCCAGCAGCCCTCGGACTAGAATCGGTGTGGATGAGCAGTTCTTC. Its protein is CASSPRTRIGVDEQFF.

The V and J genes are TRBV9 and TRBJ1-1; a weak D match, TRBD1 (5 bases). Trimming cost V 10 bases and J 1 base, with 17 bases left between them. The germline gives CDR1 SGDLS, CDR2 YYNGEE. The CDR3 loop spans 14 amino acids. CDR3 in DNA: TGTGCCTCAAACAAGGGCAGGGCGAACACTGAAGCTTTCTTT. Translation gives CASNKGRANTEAFF.

This clone has only one observation. This chain joins TRBV7-2 and TRBJ1-1, with 10 bases lining up with TRBD1. In germline, CDR1 is SGHTA, CDR2 FQGNSA. The CDR3 covers 15 residues. V lost 5 bases to trimming and J lost 6 bases; unmatched junction nucleotides: 9. The CDR3 loop is CASSQRQGAGSEAFF. The CDR3 nucleotides read TGTGCCAGCAGCCAAAGACAGGGGGCAGGGTCTGAAGCTTTCTTT.

In its sample, this clone was seen once. The CDR3 DNA reads as TGTGCCAGCAGTGTTAACAGGGGTCAGACCCAGTACTTC. Translating gives CASSVNRGQTQYF. V and J are TRBV6-4 and TRBJ2-5; 7 bases fit TRBD1. The CDR3 is made up of 13 amino acids. Per the germline V gene, CDR1 is MRHNA and CDR2 is SNTAGT. Trimming cost V 4 bases and J 6 bases; bases outside gene matches: 5.

This chain connects TRBV6-1 to TRBJ2-3; 7 bases are shared with TRBD1. CDR1 MNHNS and CDR2 SASEGT come from the germline V gene. CDR3 length equals 17 residues. Trimming took 4 bases from V and 6 from J; bases not matched to a gene: 16. CDR3 nucleotide sequence: TGTGCCAGCAGTGGACAGGGTATAGAGCTTAGGCTGGATACGCAGTATTTT. Its protein product is CASSGQGIELRLDTQYF.

The CDR3 reads CASSPRVAGQFF. CDR3 sequence (DNA): TGTGCCAGCAGCCCCAGAGTAGCGGGACAGTTCTTC. The V and J genes are TRBV12-1 and TRBJ2-1; the DNA was not used to check the table's D call, TRBD2. TRBV12-1 is tagged as a pseudogene. The CDR3 loop spans 12 amino acids.

This rearrangement joins TRBV6-5 to TRBJ2-7; 11 bases are shared with TRBD2. The CDR3 is 15 amino acids. CDR1 MNHEY and CDR2 SVGAGI come from the germline V gene. V lost 2 bases to trimming and J lost 5 bases; unmatched junction nucleotides: 5. CDR3 DNA: TGTGCCAGCAGTTACCATACTAGCGGGAGACACGAGCAGTACTTC. Amino acids: CASSYHTSGRHEQYF.

The chain has TRBV19 and TRBJ1-1; TRBD1 aligns across 7 bases. Germline CDR1 reads LNHDA; CDR2 reads SQIVND (reference sequence). This CDR3 contains 16 residues. V lost 4 bases and J lost 0; bases outside the gene matches: 8. DNA for the CDR3: TGTGCCAGTAGTACACCGACAGGGACCTTGAACACTGAAGCTTTCTTT. Its protein is CASSTPTGTLNTEAFF.

V and J are TRBV11-3 and TRBJ2-3; 11 bases line up with TRBD2. The ends lost 5 bases at V and 2 bases at J; junction bases unmatched: 9. The CDR3 has 17 residues. Germline V lookup: CDR1 SGHNT, CDR2 YENEEA. CDR3 residues: CASSIGTSGENTDTQYF. CDR3 bases: TGTGCCAGCAGCATCGGGACTAGCGGAGAAAACACAGATACGCAGTATTTT.

The chain has TRBV7-9 and TRBJ2-6; TRBD1 agrees at 8 bases. The CDR3 covers 18 residues. The germline V gene has CDR1 SEHNR and CDR2 FQNEAQ (reference sequence). Unmatched junction bases numbered 9, after V lost 5 bases and J lost 0 bases. The CDR3 DNA follows: TGTGCCAGCAGCCAGTCAGGGGGCCGTTTCTCTGGGGCCAACGTCCTGACTTTC. Its translation is CASSQSGGRFSGANVLTF.

The V gene is TRBV19, the J gene TRBJ2-3; no clear D. The length of the CDR3 is 13 residues. Germline V CDR1 and CDR2: LNHDA, SQIVND (reference sequence). The V end lost 5 bases, the J end lost 0 bases, and 6 bases lay between the germline ends. The CDR3 loop reads CASSLISTDTQYF. CDR3 sequence (DNA): TGTGCCAGTAGTCTTATTAGCACAGATACGCAGTATTTT.

The chain combines TRBV2 with TRBJ2-1; 9 bases map to TRBD2. Germline V lookup: CDR1 SNHLY, CDR2 FYNNEI. V was pared by 7 bases and J by 6 bases, with 10 bases of the junction left unmatched. The CDR3 has 15 residues. The DNA for the CDR3 is TGTGCCAGCATAAGGGTAGCGGGAGTTTTCAATGAGCAGTTCTTC. Its translation: CASIRVAGVFNEQFF.

This clone has only one observation. The J gene is TRBJ1-2, the V gene TRBV30; D not certain. V lost 0 bases and J 8 bases, leaving 7 bases between the germline ends. CDR3 length: 11 residues. CDR1 is GTSNPN, CDR2 SVGIG, per germline (reference sequence). The DNA of the CDR3 is TGTGCCTGGAGTGTGCAGGCGGGCTACACCTTC. It is translated as CAWSVQAGYTF.

V and J are TRBV28 and TRBJ1-1; possibly TRBD1 for D (6 bases). The CDR3 is 12 amino acids. Trimming stripped 7 bases from V and 7 bases from J, with 13 bases between. Germline V lookup: CDR1 MDHEN, CDR2 SYDVKM. CDR3 region: CASTRGIGEAFF. The CDR3 bases are TGTGCCAGCACCAGGGGTATCGGTGAAGCTTTCTTT.